A selection of T cell receptor beta chains follows, all from one sample in a study of CD8+CD57+ T cells in acquired aplastic anemia. TCRdb reprocessed the reads with MiXCR, giving one entry per CDR3 protein. Of about 81,000 distinct CDR3 sequences listed, around 42% were seen once; the top ten hold 60% to 75%. Sequencing was performed on sorted CD4+, CD8+, or CD8+CD57+ T cells (not recorded which) from PBMCs. These receptors all stem from a human donor in good health, serving as a control. Both conserved end residues are part of each CDR3. The D gene is left open where the match is weak. The size field is filled for only some rows; it gives once, few, many or a size class.

>TRBV5-1|TRBJ1-3|-|-
TGCGCCAGCAGCGTAGACCCCTCCGGAAACACCATATATTTT
CASSVDPSGNTIYF
>TRBV30|TRBJ2-7|-|TRBD1
TGTGCCTGGAGTGACGGGGGACAGGGTTTTTTCGAGCAGTACTTC
CAWSDGGQGFFEQYF
>TRBV6-2/TRBV6-3|TRBJ1-1|few|-
TGTGCCAGCATTTCACCCGGGGACGGCCGTGGGGGCACTGAAGCTTTCTTT
CASISPGDGRGGTEAFF
>TRBV10-3|TRBJ1-2|-|-
TGTGCCATCAGTGATCGGGGCGGCTACACCTTC
CAISDRGGYTF
>TRBV12-3/TRBV12-4|TRBJ2-7|-|TRBD1
TGTGCCAGCAGCCCCCCGACAGGGATTGGCGAGCAGTACTTC
CASSPPTGIGEQYF
>TRBV29-1|TRBJ2-7|-|TRBD1
TGCAGCGCCCGAATCGGACAGGGAAGCGAGCAGTACTTC
CSARIGQGSEQYF
>TRBV19|TRBJ2-5|-|TRBD1
TGTGCCAGTGAGGGCGGACAGGGTGGAGAGACCCAGTACTTC
CASEGGQGGETQYF
>TRBV11-2|TRBJ2-7|-|TRBD1
TGTGCCAGCAGCTTAGTCGGGGGGACAGGGGTTTACGAGCAGTACTTC
CASSLVGGTGVYEQYF
>TRBV19|TRBJ1-2|-|-
TGTGCCTCCCAAGGGCTGACTTATGGCTACACCTTC
CASQGLTYGYTF
>TRBV25-1|TRBJ2-4|-|TRBD2
TGTGCCAGCAGTGCCCCGGGACTAGCTCGGGACATTCAGTACTTC
CASSAPGLARDIQYF
>TRBV6-4|TRBJ1-6|-|TRBD1
TGTGCCAGCTCAAGGACAGGGGGCAATTCACCCCTCCACTTT
CASSRTGGNSPLHF
>TRBV7-6|TRBJ2-7|many|-
TGTGCCAGCAGCTTAGCGGACAATCCCTACGAGCAGTACTTC
CASSLADNPYEQYF
>TRBV2|TRBJ2-1|few|-
TGTGCCAGCAGTGACTACTGGGAGCAGTTCTTC
CASSDYWEQFF
>TRBV6-1|TRBJ2-1|few|-
TGTGCCAGCAGTGAAGGAAAAGGCTCCTACAATGAGCAGTTCTTC
CASSEGKGSYNEQFF
>TRBV24-1|TRBJ1-5|few|-
TGTGCCACCAGTGATTTAGGCTGGCCCCAGCATTTT
CATSDLGWPQHF
>TRBV2|TRBJ1-4|many|-
TGTGCCAGCAGTGAAGAGGGGGGAGGTGAAAAACTGTTTTTT
CASSEEGGGEKLFF